Described below is a single T cell receptor beta chain sequence and its context. Germline-derived CDR1 and CDR2 are MGHDK and SYGVNS. CDR3 length equals 14 residues. V gave up 2 bases and J gave up 1 base, with 7 bases separating them. This record belongs to a study of technical replicates of blood from several donors. The table came from immunoSEQ multiplex PCR; TCRdb's copy has only in-frame clones and leaves some out. Of 75,000 to 100,000 clones in the sample, 95% to 96% were seen once. The chain employs TRBV25-1 and TRBJ2-3; possibly TRBD1 for D (5 bases). Material for sequencing was T cells isolated from PBMCs. This receptor was identified in a human donor in good health. DNA of the CDR3: TGTGCCAGCAGTGAAATGGGGCGCACAGATACGCAGTATTTT. Its translation is CASSEMGRTDTQYF.